These 25 T cell receptor beta chains share one sample of origin, sequenced in a study of beta chain features in type 1 diabetes. What these receptors recognize is not known. Study-level points and caveats: TCRB CDR3s from Type 1 diabetes patients were moderately but significantly shorter in all four CD4+ subsets.

The sequenced template was cDNA made from the entire isolated RNA. This table comes from immunoSEQ multiplex PCR, and its TCRdb copy is limited to in-frame clones, with some not included. The top ten clones hold 0.012% of a sample with 250,000 to 300,000 clones, around 24% of them seen once. The sample consisted of naive CD4+ T cells from blood. These receptors all stem from a woman between 25 and 40 years old with type 1 diabetes.

On this clone itself: This CDR3 is also generated by other DNA sequences in the sample. The chain has TRBV29-1 and TRBJ1-1; perhaps TRBD1 as D (5 bases). This CDR3 has 11 amino acids. Germline-derived CDR1 and CDR2 are SQVTM and ANQGSEA. V was shortened by 6 bases and J by 4 bases, with 9 bases between the two germline ends. The DNA of the CDR3 is TGCAGCGTAGGGGCCGGCACTGAAGCTTTCTTT. Amino acids: CSVGAGTEAFF.

This clone occurred a few times. The J gene is TRBJ1-1, the V gene TRBV5-8; 12 positions agree with TRBD1. Germline lookup yields CDR1 SGHTS and CDR2 YDEGEE. Trimming took 4 bases from V and 1 from J; bases not matched to a gene: 5. The CDR3 is made up of 16 amino acids. CDR3 sequence: CASSRGQGAGNTEAFF. In DNA form, the CDR3 reads TGTGCCAGCAGCAGGGGACAGGGGGCTGGGAACACTGAAGCTTTCTTT.

The chain uses TRBV18 and TRBJ2-7; the match to TRBD2 covers 8 bases. The CDR3 totals 14 residues. Germline-derived CDR1 and CDR2 are KGHSH and LQKENI. Losses at the gene ends were 0 bases for V and 13 bases for J; bases not matched to a gene: 11. Written as DNA, the CDR3 is TGTGCCAGCTCACCACCGAGCGCTAGCGGGCCTTCCTACTTC. Protein sequence: CASSPPSASGPSYF.

The chain is built from TRBV29-1 and TRBJ1-2; 8 nucleotides agree with TRBD1. Trimming at V came to 6 bases and at J to 2 bases, leaving 5 bases not matched to a gene. CDR1 is SQVTM and CDR2 is ANQGSEA in the germline V gene. The CDR3 loop spans 13 amino acids. The CDR3 DNA is TGCAGCGTCGCGGGACAGGCGAACTATGGCTACACCTTC. Its protein is CSVAGQANYGYTF.

This chain connects TRBV25-1 to TRBJ1-2; 8 positions agree with TRBD1. CDR3 size: 13 residues. With 3 bases clipped from V and 7 bases from J, the junction kept 4 bases outside the gene matches. Germline CDR1 reads MGHDK; CDR2 reads SYGVNS. CDR3 sequence reads: CASSDVDRGGYTF. CDR3 DNA sequence: TGTGCCAGCAGTGACGTCGACAGGGGTGGCTACACCTTC.

This clone has a handful of counts. This chain uses TRBV9 with TRBJ2-3; TRBD2 might be the D (6 bases). Germline lookup yields CDR1 SGDLS and CDR2 YYNGEE. This CDR3 comprises 16 residues. The V gene lost 0 bases and the J gene lost 1 base, with 12 bases spanning the gap. The CDR3 DNA is TGTGCCAGCAGCGTAGGTGGGGTAGCGGGCACAGATACGCAGTATTTT. Amino acids: CASSVGGVAGTDTQYF.

This rearrangement joins TRBV29-1 to TRBJ2-7, with 12 bases lining up with TRBD2. This CDR3 contains 13 residues. Germline V gene data show CDR1 as SQVTM and CDR2 as ANQGSEA. V dropped 8 bases and J dropped 13; count of bases not matched to a gene: 15. The CDR3 DNA reads as TGCAGCTTATGGTCCCCCTCTAGCGGGAGGGAATACTTC. Translation: CSLWSPSSGREYF.

V is TRBV12-2 and J is TRBJ2-5; TRBD1, the table's D call, was not compared with the DNA. TRBV12-2 is marked as a pseudogene. This CDR3 is built from 14 residues. This CDR3 is CASRAGVIQETQYF. The CDR3 DNA reads as TGTGCAAGTCGCGCAGGGGTCATCCAAGAGACCCAGTACTTC.

This clone showed up just a few times. The chain carries TRBV7-3 and TRBJ2-1, with 9 positions matching TRBD1. Germline CDR1 is SGHTA and CDR2 is FQGTGA. V trimming: 4 bases; J trimming: 6 bases; junction bases outside the gene matches: 4. The CDR3 runs to 14 residues. The CDR3 is CASSYPGQGNEQFF. Here the CDR3 DNA reads TGTGCCAGCAGCTACCCGGGACAGGGCAATGAGCAGTTCTTC.

The chain carries TRBV7-2 and TRBJ2-3, with a possible D match to TRBD2 (7 bases). Germline values: CDR1 SGHTA, CDR2 FQGNSA. The CDR3 runs to 17 residues. The germline V and J ends were trimmed by 5 bases and 5 bases, with 23 bases remaining between them. CDR3 amino acids: CASSRRWGGMVGDTQYF. CDR3 nucleotides: TGTGCCAGCAGCCGCCGTTGGGGGGGCATGGTGGGAGATACGCAGTATTTT.

The rearrangement uses TRBV30 and TRBJ2-7; 7 bases match TRBD1. The J segment lost 3 bases and the V segment lost 3 bases, leaving 8 bases of the junction unmatched. Germline V gene data show CDR1 as GTSNPN and CDR2 as SVGIG (reference sequence). CDR3 length: 14 residues. The CDR3 loop is CAWRAPGGGYEQYF. Here the CDR3 DNA reads TGTGCCTGGAGGGCTCCAGGGGGTGGCTACGAGCAGTACTTC.

This clone was detected a few times. The rearrangement uses TRBV29-1 and TRBJ2-5; a weak D match, TRBD2 (5 bases). This CDR3 is 13 amino acids long. Germline CDR1 reads SQVTM; CDR2 reads ANQGSEA. Trimming removed 3 bases from V and 7 bases from J, with 15 bases in between. The CDR3 spells CSVDSDGVRTQYF. The DNA of the CDR3 is TGCAGCGTTGACAGTGACGGGGTAAGGACCCAGTACTTC.

This clone was found a few times. V and J are TRBV30 and TRBJ2-3; D is unresolved. Germline loops: CDR1 GTSNPN, CDR2 SVGIG (reference sequence). The CDR3 contains 14 residues. V was shortened by 0 bases and J by 0 bases, with 7 bases between the two germline ends. In nucleotides, the CDR3 is TGTGCCTGGAGTGTGTCCACTAGCACAGATACGCAGTATTTT. This codes for CAWSVSTSTDTQYF.

The chain couples TRBV7-3 to TRBJ2-3, with TRBD2 matching 10 bases. CDR3 length: 15 residues. V was clipped by 2 bases and J by 6 bases; unmatched bases: 5. The germline V gene encodes CDR1 SGHTA and CDR2 FQGTGA. CDR3 DNA: TGTGCCAGCAGCTTAGGGCTAGCGGGAGTGGATACGCAGTATTTT. Protein: CASSLGLAGVDTQYF.

This clone appeared a few times. The chain has TRBV18 and TRBJ1-2, with TRBD1 as a possible D gene (6 bases). Per germline, CDR1 KGHSH and CDR2 LQKENI. With 8 bases removed from V and 7 bases from J, the gap between germline ends came to 14 bases. The length of the CDR3 is 12 residues. Here the CDR3 reads CASGAGAAGYTF. CDR3 coding DNA: TGTGCCAGCGGCGCGGGGGCGGCTGGCTACACCTTC. The full variable domain, in which reference TRBV18 and TRBJ1-2 provide the parts outside the CDR3, is NAGVMQNPRHLVRRRGQEARLRCSPMKGHSHVYWYRQLPEEGLKFMVYLQKENIIDESGMPKERFSAEFPKEGPSILRIQQVVRGDSAAYFCASGAGAAGYTFGSGTRLTVV.

A few counts support this clone. The V call is TRBV19, the J call TRBJ2-7; TRBD1 agrees at 8 bases. CDR1 LNHDA and CDR2 SQIVND come from the germline V gene (reference sequence). The CDR3 is 11 residues long. After removal of 10 bases from V and 4 bases from J, the junction contained 3 bases not matched to a gene. CDR3 sequence reads: CATRQGYEQYF. Written as DNA, the CDR3 is TGTGCCACCCGACAGGGGTACGAGCAGTACTTC.

The CDR3 DNA sequence: TGTGCCAGCAGCTCAAGAGCGGGATGGTACAATGAGCAGTTCTTC. Translated: CASSSRAGWYNEQFF. J is TRBJ2-1 and V is TRBV11-2; 7 positions agree with TRBD2. Looked up from germline, CDR1 is SGHAT and CDR2 is FQNNGV. The trim removed 4 bases at V and 4 bases at J, leaving 7 bases unmatched. The CDR3 is 15 residues long.

This clone was counted between two and nine times. The chain has TRBV29-1 and TRBJ2-7, with 8 nucleotides matching TRBD1. Germline V gene data show CDR1 as SQVTM and CDR2 as ANQGSEA. The CDR3 extends over 14 amino acids. The V gene end was trimmed by 7 bases and the J gene end by 2 bases; junction bases not matched to a gene: 10. CDR3 sequence: CSAYGQGPPYEQYF. CDR3 DNA: TGCAGCGCCTACGGACAGGGCCCCCCCTACGAGCAGTACTTC.

The chain couples TRBV5-1 to TRBJ2-5; possibly TRBD1 for D (5 bases). The CDR3 spans 14 residues. V shed 0 bases and J shed 3 bases, with 9 bases lying between them. From germline, CDR1 is SGHRS and CDR2 YFSETQ. The CDR3 DNA reads as TGCGCCAGCAGCTTGGCGGCCAGGGAAGAGACCCAGTACTTC. As protein: CASSLAAREETQYF.

The chain carries TRBV15 and TRBJ2-1; D ambiguous. This CDR3 region has 14 residues. Germline CDR1 and CDR2: LNHNV and YYDKDF (reference sequence). V was trimmed by 5 bases and J by 9 bases, leaving 17 bases between them. In nucleotides, the CDR3 is TGTGCCACCAGCGTTTCGTTATCGGGTACTGAGCAGTTCTTC. Encoded protein: CATSVSLSGTEQFF.

This clone has just a few counts. The V and J genes are TRBV29-1 and TRBJ2-3, with D uncertain. Trimming took off 6 bases at V and 0 bases at J, with 7 bases between the two ends. In germline, CDR1 is SQVTM, CDR2 ANQGSEA. CDR3 length: 12 amino acids. CDR3 region: CSVVASTDTQYF. DNA of the CDR3: TGCAGCGTAGTAGCTAGCACAGATACGCAGTATTTT.

The chain is built from TRBV29-1 and TRBJ2-3, with D perhaps matching TRBD1 (5 bases). The V gene's germline CDR1 is SQVTM and CDR2 ANQGSEA. Trimming shortened V by 5 bases and J by 2 bases, and 20 bases separated the two germline ends. The CDR3 has 16 residues. CDR3 nucleotide sequence: TGCAGCGTTTACCAATTCGCAGGGCAAAACACAGATACGCAGTATTTT. This encodes CSVYQFAGQNTDTQYF.

This chain links TRBV27 with TRBJ2-3; no clear D. There are 14 residues in the CDR3. V was trimmed by 2 bases and J by 4 bases, leaving 10 bases between them. CDR1 and CDR2 from the germline V gene are MNHEY and SMNVEV (reference sequence). CDR3 DNA sequence: TGTGCCAGCAGTTTAGGTCTACAGTCAGATACGCAGTATTTT. The encoded protein is CASSLGLQSDTQYF.

This clone has only a few counts. The CDR3 DNA is TGCCAGGGGGCACCAGATACGCAGTATTTT. Its protein is CQGAPDTQYF. The rearrangement links TRBV29-1 to TRBJ2-3; the match to TRBD1 covers 8 bases. The CDR3 runs 10 residues. Germline CDR1 reads SQVTM; CDR2 reads ANQGSEA.

In nucleotides, the CDR3 is TGTGCCAGCAGGATTTCGTTAGCGGGGGAGACCCAGTACTTC. It specifies CASRISLAGETQYF. The chain carries TRBV6-5 and TRBJ2-5; 8 bases match TRBD2. Germline values: CDR1 MNHEY, CDR2 SVGAGI. J gave up 5 bases and V 6 bases, and 8 bases lay outside the gene matches. The CDR3 length is 14 residues.